Shown below are 25 T cell receptor beta chains from a single sample sequenced in a study of a mutant IDH1 vaccine in newly diagnosed glioma. As for time point: baseline, week 1 (first vaccination visit). Sample treatment: pre-vaccination baseline after standard-of-care therapy. Assay: immunoSEQ multiplex PCR; the TCRdb copy retains only in-frame clones and omits some. Here the sample spans tens of thousands of clones, roughly 92% being singletons. This specimen consisted of PBMCs, obtained from a glioma patient treated with radiotherapy, temozolomide or both. The receptors stem from a young man with glioma.

The rearrangement uses TRBV19 and TRBJ2-7; TRBD1 aligns across 9 bases. CDR3 length: 12 residues. V lost 10 bases to trimming and J lost 5 bases; unmatched junction nucleotides: 6. CDR1 LNHDA and CDR2 SQIVND come from the germline V gene (reference sequence). CDR3: CATGQGYDEQYF. As DNA, the CDR3 is TGTGCCACCGGACAGGGGTATGACGAGCAGTACTTC.

The count of this clone is one. V gene TRBV19 combines with J gene TRBJ2-7; 11 bases agree with TRBD1. There are 18 residues in the CDR3. Germline lookup yields CDR1 LNHDA and CDR2 SQIVND (reference sequence). Losses at the gene ends were 4 bases for V and 5 bases for J; bases not matched to a gene: 16. CDR3 protein: CASSREGRGQGELHEQYF. The CDR3 nucleotides read TGTGCCAGTAGTAGAGAGGGCCGGGGACAGGGGGAATTACACGAGCAGTACTTC.

This chain links TRBV27 with TRBJ2-7; D might be TRBD1 or TRBD2, each matching 5 bases. Germline V gene lookup returns CDR1 MNHEY and CDR2 SMNVEV (reference sequence). Deletions cut 2 bases from V and 2 bases from J, with 7 bases between. This CDR3 has 13 residues. The CDR3 spells CASSLRGPYEQYF. In nucleotides, the CDR3 is TGTGCCAGCAGTTTAAGGGGACCCTACGAGCAGTACTTC.

CDR3 nucleotides: TGTGCCAGCAGCCCGGGGCAGGGCTCTGGAAACACCATATATTTT. Its protein product is CASSPGQGSGNTIYF. The chain has TRBV6-6 and TRBJ1-3, with D perhaps matching TRBD1 (5 bases). This CDR3 is 15 amino acids long. V was clipped by 6 bases and J by 0 bases, with 12 bases between them. Germline CDR1 MNHNY, CDR2 SVGAGI (reference sequence).

V gene TRBV6-5 combines with J gene TRBJ1-2, with D perhaps matching TRBD1 (6 bases). Germline V lookup: CDR1 MNHEY, CDR2 SVGAGI. V was cut by 2 bases and J by 8 bases, with 12 bases left in between. The CDR3 totals 13 residues. CDR3 in DNA: TGTGCCAGCAGTTACACAGGGAGAGGCGGCTACACCTTC. This sequence encodes CASSYTGRGGYTF.

The chain combines TRBV7-2 with TRBJ2-2; perhaps TRBD2 as D (5 bases). CDR3 length equals 14 residues. Trimming removed 1 base at V and 6 bases at J, with 9 bases between. From germline, CDR1 is SGHTA and CDR2 FQGNSA. In DNA form, the CDR3 reads TGTGCCAGCAGCTTAGACCAGGAGGCCGGGGAGCTGTTTTTT. It specifies CASSLDQEAGELFF.

A single count supports this clone. The rearrangement links TRBV4-2 to TRBJ1-1; 7 bases line up with TRBD1. Trimming took 5 bases from V and 2 from J; bases not matched to a gene: 5. The CDR3 consists of 14 residues. Germline values: CDR1 LGHNA, CDR2 YNFKEQ. The CDR3 loop reads CASSVRDRNTEAFF. CDR3 DNA: TGTGCCAGCAGCGTCCGGGACAGAAACACTGAAGCTTTCTTT.

V is TRBV6-6 and J is TRBJ2-7; D remains ambiguous. CDR1 and CDR2 from the germline V gene are MNHNY and SVGAGI (reference sequence). Trimming shortened V by 4 bases and J by 0 bases, and 10 bases separated the two germline ends. The CDR3 sequence is 14 residues long. This chain's CDR3 is CASSSRLGSYEQYF. The CDR3 nucleotides read TGTGCCAGCAGTTCCCGACTGGGCTCCTACGAGCAGTACTTC.

The J gene is TRBJ1-1, the V gene TRBV7-9; D gene ambiguous. The CDR3 consists of 14 residues. CDR1 and CDR2 from the germline V gene are SEHNR and FQNEAQ (reference sequence). V lost 9 bases to trimming and J lost 7 bases, with 21 bases between them. The CDR3 loop is CASTAGRRGGEAFF. CDR3 DNA: TGTGCCAGTACGGCGGGCCGGCGGGGTGGTGAAGCTTTCTTT.

This clone came up once. CDR3 in DNA: TGCAGCGTTGCTGGACATCACTCTGGAAACACCATATATTTT. Amino acids: CSVAGHHSGNTIYF. The chain carries TRBV29-1 and TRBJ1-3; perhaps TRBD1 as D (5 bases). With 4 bases removed from V and 0 bases from J, the gap between germline ends came to 10 bases. The CDR3 totals 14 residues. Germline loops: CDR1 SQVTM, CDR2 ANQGSEA.

The V call is TRBV7-2, the J call TRBJ1-2; the D gene is possibly TRBD1 (5 bases). Per the germline V gene, CDR1 is SGHTA and CDR2 is FQGNSA. V was cut by 5 bases and J by 1 base, with 14 bases left in between. The CDR3 spans 15 residues. The CDR3 coding sequence is TGTGCCAGCAGCCCACCGACAGTCGTTAACTATGGCTACACCTTC. Translation: CASSPPTVVNYGYTF.

The J gene is TRBJ2-1, the V gene TRBV7-6; possibly TRBD2 for D (6 bases). The CDR3 is made up of 15 amino acids. From germline, CDR1 is SGHVS and CDR2 FNYEAQ. V was shortened by 5 bases and J by 4 bases, with 15 bases between the two germline ends. In DNA form, the CDR3 reads TGTGCCAGCAGCCTTACGGGAGAGACTTACAATGAGCAGTTCTTC. Translation: CASSLTGETYNEQFF.

The V gene is TRBV29-1, the J gene TRBJ1-2; D possibly corresponds to TRBD1 (5 bases). The CDR3 consists of 12 residues. Trimming removed 7 bases at V and 5 bases at J, with 14 bases between. Germline CDR1 reads SQVTM; CDR2 reads ANQGSEA. CDR3 loop: CSAPAGPYGYTF. In DNA, the CDR3 is TGCAGCGCCCCGGCAGGGCCGTATGGCTACACCTTC.

The CDR3 spells CASSLRGGTNEKLFF. The CDR3 region has the DNA TGTGCCAGCAGCTTAAGAGGGGGAACTAATGAAAAACTGTTTTTT. The chain links TRBV7-8 to TRBJ1-4, with TRBD1 as a possible D gene (6 bases). This CDR3 has 15 residues. In germline, CDR1 is SGHVS, CDR2 FQNEAQ. Trimming took 2 bases from V and 1 from J, leaving 8 bases between them.

The CDR3 reads CASSPEGLSNSPLHF. In DNA form, the CDR3 reads TGTGCCAGCAGCCCCGAGGGGCTTAGTAATTCACCCCTCCACTTT. The V and J genes are TRBV7-2 and TRBJ1-6; tentatively, D is TRBD1 (5 bases). The CDR3 length is 15 residues. V lost 5 bases and J 6 bases, leaving 14 bases between the germline ends. The germline gives CDR1 SGHTA, CDR2 FQGNSA.

As to this clone: Its ends do not fully match the called genes, so a read error is possible. The chain has TRBV7-7 and TRBJ2-3, with no clear D. CDR1 is SSHAT, CDR2 FNYEAQ, per germline (reference sequence). The CDR3 has 15 amino acids. Here the CDR3 reads CASSLGAGEIDTQYF. The CDR3 DNA sequence: TGTGCTAGCAGCTTAGGAGCAGGAGAGATAGATACGCAGTATTTT.

The chain employs TRBV9 and TRBJ1-6, with D uncertain. V lost 0 bases to trimming and J lost 7 bases, with 8 bases between them. Germline CDR1 and CDR2: SGDLS and YYNGEE. The CDR3 runs 14 residues. In nucleotides, the CDR3 is TGTGCCAGCAGCGTAGTGGGCCAAAATTCACCCCTCCACTTT. Amino acids: CASSVVGQNSPLHF.

This sequence joins TRBV28 and TRBJ1-1; D is unclear. V lost 3 bases, J lost 0 bases, and 11 bases lay in between. The CDR3 is 15 residues long. Per the germline V gene, CDR1 is MDHEN and CDR2 is SYDVKM. CDR3 DNA: TGTGCCAGCAGTTTCGTTGCACTACTGAACACTGAAGCTTTCTTT. This sequence encodes CASSFVALLNTEAFF.

The chain recombines TRBV28 with TRBJ1-1; D is uncertain. Deletions cut 6 bases from V and 3 bases from J, with 11 bases between. The germline CDR1 and CDR2 sequences are MDHEN and SYDVKM. The CDR3 is 13 amino acids. Here the CDR3 DNA reads TGTGCCAGCAGCTCCAGGCCCGACACTGAAGCTTTCTTT. It yields the protein CASSSRPDTEAFF.

CDR3 in DNA: TGCGCCAGCAGCCAGTCTAGCGGGAGACGCTACGAGCAGTACTTC. As protein: CASSQSSGRRYEQYF. V gene TRBV4-3 combines with J gene TRBJ2-7; TRBD2 matches at 10 bases. Germline CDR1 reads LGHNA; CDR2 reads YSLEER. There are 15 residues in the CDR3. The V segment lost 3 bases and the J segment 3 bases; nucleotides outside the gene matches: 5.

The chain has TRBV30 and TRBJ2-7; D is ambiguous. The germline gives CDR1 GTSNPN, CDR2 SVGIG (reference sequence). The CDR3 totals 10 residues. Trimming shortened V by 5 bases and J by 2 bases, and 4 bases separated the two germline ends. Here the CDR3 DNA reads TGTGCCTGGGGGACCTACGAGCAGTACTTC. Translating gives CAWGTYEQYF.

The CDR3 spells CASSYSMGGGYTF. Written as DNA, the CDR3 is TGTGCCAGCAGTTACTCGATGGGGGGTGGCTACACCTTC. V is TRBV6-5 and J is TRBJ1-2; TRBD1 is a possible D gene (5 bases). Germline CDR1 MNHEY, CDR2 SVGAGI. With 0 bases removed from V and 7 bases from J, the gap between germline ends came to 9 bases. The CDR3 runs 13 residues.

The chain joins TRBV15 to TRBJ1-4; D not resolved. The germline V gene encodes CDR1 LNHNV and CDR2 YYDKDF (reference sequence). The V gene lost 0 bases and the J gene lost 6 bases, with 8 bases spanning the gap. This CDR3 region has 14 residues. The CDR3 bases are TGTGCCACCAGCAGAGATATCGCGGATGAAAAACTGTTTTTT. This gives the protein CATSRDIADEKLFF.

V is TRBV7-9 and J is TRBJ2-5; D tentatively fits TRBD1 or TRBD2 (5 bases each). There are 14 residues in the CDR3. The V gene lost 6 bases and the J gene lost 2 bases, with 13 bases spanning the gap. The germline CDR1 and CDR2 sequences are SEHNR and FQNEAQ (reference sequence). The chain's CDR3 is CASRHRDGQETQYF. For the CDR3, the DNA is TGTGCCAGCAGGCACCGGGACGGACAAGAGACCCAGTACTTC.

V gene TRBV29-1 combines with J gene TRBJ2-1; TRBD2 matches 7 bases. Germline assignment: CDR1 SQVTM and CDR2 ANQGSEA. The CDR3 is 15 residues long. V gave up 3 bases and J gave up 4 bases; unmatched junction bases: 9. The CDR3 DNA reads TGCAGCGTTGAGTTCTCGACGGGGGGTTACAATGAGCAGTTCTTC. Its translation is CSVEFSTGGYNEQFF.